This is a list of T cell receptor beta chains from one sample in a study of shared clonotypes between healthy human individuals. Here immunoSEQ multiplex PCR was the method, and the copy in TCRdb shows in-frame clones only, minus some. This sample has about 2 million clones, with over 85% found just once. Sample: naive CD8+ T cells sorted from blood. These receptors came from a man in his late teens or twenties in good health. Each CDR3 is given with its conserved first and last residue. Fields, in order: CDR3 length, V gene, D gene, J gene, clone size, CDR3 DNA, CDR3 protein. The D gene is left open where the match is weak. The listing skips clone size in some rows; elsewhere it reads once, few, many or a size class.

>12|TRBV27|NA|TRBJ2-7|NA
TGTGCCAGCAGGTCCGGACTTGTCGAGCAGTACTTC
CASRSGLVEQYF
>16|TRBV2|NA|TRBJ1-4|NA
TGTGCCAGCAGTGTTCGCCAAGTTGCAACTAATGAAAAACTGTTTTTT
CASSVRQVATNEKLFF
>15|TRBV4-3|TRBD2|TRBJ2-5|once
TGCGCCAGCAGCCAAGTTTTCGCGGGAGAAGGGACCCAGTACTTC
CASSQVFAGEGTQYF
>18|TRBV7-9|TRBD1|TRBJ2-2|once
TGTGCCAGCAGCTTAGTCGGACAGGCCGAAGGTTACACCGGGGAGCTGTTTTTT
CASSLVGQAEGYTGELFF
>17|TRBV10-2|TRBD2|TRBJ2-3|NA
TGCGCCAGCAGTGAGTCTGAAGGACTAGCCACAACAGATACGCAGTATTTT
CASSESEGLATTDTQYF
>15|TRBV5-8|NA|TRBJ1-1|NA
TGTGCCAGCAGCGGGATGCTGGTTGAGAACACTGAAGCTTTCTTT
CASSGMLVENTEAFF
>15|TRBV4-1|TRBD1|TRBJ1-2|NA
TGCGCCAGCAGCCAAGTGACAGGGCCTAACTATGGCTACACCTTC
CASSQVTGPNYGYTF
>15|TRBV9|NA|TRBJ1-2|NA
TGTGCCAGCAGCGTTAGCTGGCAGGGAAACTATGGCTACACCTTC
CASSVSWQGNYGYTF
>16|TRBV4-1|NA|TRBJ1-3|NA
TGCGCCAGCAGCCAAGGCGGGGAGGGGAAAGGAAACACCATATATTTT
CASSQGGEGKGNTIYF
>14|TRBV6-6|NA|TRBJ1-1|once
TGTGCCAGCAGTTACGGGGCGCCGAACACTGAAGCTTTCTTT
CASSYGAPNTEAFF
>16|TRBV7-8|NA|TRBJ1-3|NA
TGTGCCAGCAGCCACGGGGGAATAGGGAACGGAAACACCATATATTTT
CASSHGGIGNGNTIYF
>14|TRBV11-3|TRBD1|TRBJ1-6|NA
TGTGCCAGCAGCCTTACAGGGGGCGATTCACCCCTCCACTTT
CASSLTGGDSPLHF
>14|TRBV4-3|NA|TRBJ2-2|NA
TGCGCCAGCAGCCAAGGGGTATTGACCGGGGAGCTGTTTTTT
CASSQGVLTGELFF
>17|TRBV2|TRBD2|TRBJ2-5|NA
TGTGCCAGCAGTGAGACTAGCGGGGGGTACCTGGGGGAGACCCAGTACTTC
CASSETSGGYLGETQYF
>14|TRBV27|NA|TRBJ2-5|NA
TGTGCCAGCAGTCCTATTGGGCAGCAAGAGACCCAGTACTTC
CASSPIGQQETQYF
>15|TRBV28|NA|TRBJ1-3|NA
TGTGCCAGCAGTTGGGGAGGGATGAGGGGAAACACCATATATTTT
CASSWGGMRGNTIYF
>16|TRBV13|TRBD1|TRBJ1-6|NA
TGTGCCAGCAGCCTTGCCGGGACAGGGTATTGGTCACCCCTCCACTTT
CASSLAGTGYWSPLHF
>14|TRBV14|NA|TRBJ2-7|once
TGTGCCAGCAGCCAATACGTGACAGGCTACGAGCAGTACTTC
CASSQYVTGYEQYF
>13|TRBV4-1|NA|TRBJ2-5|few
TGCGCCAGCAGCCAAGATTGGGAAGAGACCCAGTACTTC
CASSQDWEETQYF
>13|TRBV6-1|TRBD2|TRBJ2-1|NA
TGTGCCAGCAGGTGGGAGGGGTACAATGAGCAGTTCTTC
CASRWEGYNEQFF
>13|TRBV2|NA|TRBJ2-2|NA
TGTGCCGGCCGAGGGTGGGCCACCGGGGAGCTGTTTTTT
CAGRGWATGELFF
>13|TRBV10-3|NA|TRBJ2-7|NA
TGTGCCATCAGCCTAGACACGACATACGAGCAGTACTTC
CAISLDTTYEQYF
>16|TRBV4-3|NA|TRBJ2-1|NA
TGCGCCAGCAGCCAAGACTCGGAGGCGCGATACAATGAGCAGTTCTTC
CASSQDSEARYNEQFF
>15|TRBV6-5|TRBD1|TRBJ2-7|NA
TGTGCCAGCAGTTACTCTTTGCAGGGGGCGGAAGAGCAGTACTTC
CASSYSLQGAEEQYF
>13|TRBV27|TRBD1|TRBJ2-7|NA
TGTGCCAGCAGCGGGACAGGGATATTCGAGCAGTACTTC
CASSGTGIFEQYF
>17|TRBV2|NA|TRBJ1-5|NA
TGTGCCAGCAGTGAAGCGCGAGGGACTGTCAGCAATCAGCCCCAGCATTTT
CASSEARGTVSNQPQHF
>15|TRBV6-5|NA|TRBJ1-1|NA
TGTGCCAGCAGCCACTACGGAGAGGGGTACACTGAAGCTTTCTTT
CASSHYGEGYTEAFF
>14|TRBV27|TRBD2|TRBJ2-1|NA
TGTGCCAGCAGCACTAGCGGCTCCTACAATGAGCAGTTCTTC
CASSTSGSYNEQFF
>16|TRBV13|NA|TRBJ1-2|few
TGTGCCAGCAGCTTAGGCCTGACTGGGTTAATAGATGGCTACACCTTC
CASSLGLTGLIDGYTF
>14|TRBV5-4|NA|TRBJ1-3|NA
TGTGCCAGCAGCTTGGGCGGGGCTGGAAACACCATATATTTT
CASSLGGAGNTIYF
>15|TRBV10-2|NA|TRBJ1-2|NA
TGCGCCAGCAGTGAGTCCGGCCGGAATTACTATGGCTACACCTTC
CASSESGRNYYGYTF
>14|TRBV2|TRBD1|TRBJ2-7|NA
TGTGCCAGCAGTGGACAGGGCCTCTCCTACGAGCAGTACTTC
CASSGQGLSYEQYF
>12|TRBV15|NA|TRBJ2-1|NA
TGTGCCACCAGCAGGGACGACAATGAGCAGTTCTTC
CATSRDDNEQFF
>14|TRBV7-2|NA|TRBJ2-7|NA
TGTGCCAGCAGCTTCCCGGGACTCCAATACGAGCAGTACTTC
CASSFPGLQYEQYF
>14|TRBV9|NA|TRBJ1-5|NA
TGTGCCAGCAGCGTAGGGGGGGGCAATCAGCCCCAGCATTTT
CASSVGGGNQPQHF
>13|TRBV7-9|TRBD1|TRBJ2-3|NA
TGTGCCAACGGGACAGGAGGAACCGATACGCAGTATTTT
CANGTGGTDTQYF
>10|TRBV29-1|NA|TRBJ2-5|few
TGCAGCTCTCTCCTAGAGACCCAGTACTTC
CSSLLETQYF
>12|TRBV7-9|NA|TRBJ2-7|NA
TGTGCCAGCAGTGAACAGTCCTACGAGCAGTACTTC
CASSEQSYEQYF
>16|TRBV27|TRBD1|TRBJ2-7|NA
TGTGCCAGCAGTTTACTTCGGGACAGGGGGTCCTACGAGCAGTACTTC
CASSLLRDRGSYEQYF
>15|TRBV29-1|TRBD1|TRBJ2-7|NA
TGCAGCGTTGAAGATTCCAAGACAGGGAAAGGCGAGCAGTACTTC
CSVEDSKTGKGEQYF
>13|TRBV9|NA|TRBJ1-5|NA
TGTGCCAGCAGCGTAGGGTTGAATCAGCCCCAGCATTTT
CASSVGLNQPQHF
>16|TRBV25-1|TRBD2|TRBJ2-1|NA
TGTGCCAGCAGTGAATATGGAGCGGGAGAATACAATGAGCAGTTCTTC
CASSEYGAGEYNEQFF
>16|TRBV5-1|TRBD2|TRBJ2-7|NA
TGCGCCAGCAGCGGTGGACCTAGCGGGGACACCTACGAGCAGTACTTC
CASSGGPSGDTYEQYF